Following are 28 T cell receptor beta chains from one sample sequenced in a study of cytomegalovirus exposure and HLA in healthy donors. This PCR relied on a set of 60 Vbeta primers and 13 Jbeta primers. Measured with immunoSEQ multiplex PCR; TCRdb has only the in-frame clones, and not every one. The sample totals around 190,000 clones. Sequenced input: PBMCs. Every receptor here comes from a woman in her 30s in good health and CMV-seropositive.

The chain links TRBV4-1 to TRBJ1-4; the match to TRBD1 covers 7 bases. Germline V lookup: CDR1 MGHRA, CDR2 YSYEKL. There are 17 residues in the CDR3. Germline trimming cut 7 bases from V and 0 bases from J; bases unmatched to any gene: 11. The CDR3 loop reads CASTPRMQGATNEKLFF. The DNA of the CDR3 is TGCGCCAGCACCCCTAGAATGCAGGGGGCAACTAATGAAAAACTGTTTTTT.

Written as DNA, the CDR3 is TGCGCCAGCAACGGGAGACCGACAGATACGCAGTATTTT. Translation: CASNGRPTDTQYF. The chain combines TRBV5-1 with TRBJ2-3; tentatively, D is TRBD2 (6 bases). Trimming cost V 6 bases and J 3 bases, with 11 bases left between them. CDR1 SGHRS and CDR2 YFSETQ come from the germline V gene. The CDR3 length is 13 residues.

This rearrangement joins TRBV10-3 to TRBJ1-1; a weak D match, TRBD1 (6 bases). This CDR3 comprises 13 residues. Germline V gives CDR1 ENHRY, CDR2 SYGVKD. V was shortened by 4 bases and J by 5 bases, with 11 bases between the two germline ends. The DNA for the CDR3 is TGTGCCATCAGTGGAGGGGGAGGGACTGAAGCTTTCTTT. Translating gives CAISGGGGTEAFF.

This sequence joins TRBV11-1 and TRBJ2-7; no firm D call. This CDR3 comprises 13 residues. Trimming shortened V by 0 bases and J by 4 bases, and 7 bases separated the two germline ends. Germline V gene lookup returns CDR1 SGHAT and CDR2 FQDESV (reference sequence). For the CDR3, the DNA is TGTGCCAGCAGCTTAGCGATCGGGTACGAGCAGTACTTC. Its translation: CASSLAIGYEQYF. The full variable domain, completed using reference TRBV11-1 and TRBJ2-7, is EAEVAQSPRYKITEKSQAVAFWCDPISGHATLYWYRQILGQGPELLVQFQDESVVDDSQLPKDRFSAERLKGVDSTLKIQPAELGDSAMYLCASSLAIGYEQYFGPGTRLTVT.

This chain joins TRBV5-8 and TRBJ1-2; D is unresolved. Trimming pared 4 bases from V and 3 bases from J, leaving 16 bases between. The CDR3 loop spans 15 amino acids. CDR1 and CDR2 (germline): SGHTS, YDEGEE. DNA of the CDR3: TGTGCCAGCAGCCCAACACTTAACGGGGACTATGGCTACACCTTC. Translation: CASSPTLNGDYGYTF.

This chain links TRBV18 with TRBJ2-7; D is undetermined. The CDR3 is 14 residues long. Germline V lookup: CDR1 KGHSH, CDR2 LQKENI. Trimming pared 1 base from V and 3 bases from J, leaving 10 bases between. For the CDR3, the DNA is TGTGCCAGCTCACCACTCAAACCTAACTACGAGCAGTACTTC. Amino acid sequence: CASSPLKPNYEQYF. The full variable domain, with the rest looked up from reference TRBV18 and TRBJ2-7, is NAGVMQNPRHLVRRRGQEARLRCSPMKGHSHVYWYRQLPEEGLKFMVYLQKENIIDESGMPKERFSAEFPKEGPSILRIQQVVRGDSAAYFCASSPLKPNYEQYFGPGTRLTVT.

The chain is built from TRBV29-1 and TRBJ2-1; TRBD1 aligns across 8 bases. From germline, CDR1 is SQVTM and CDR2 ANQGSEA. V lost 6 bases, J lost 0 bases, and 10 bases stayed unmatched. This CDR3 contains 16 residues. CDR3 protein: CSVTIQGASSYNEQFF. The CDR3 nucleotides are TGCAGCGTGACGATCCAGGGGGCTAGCTCCTACAATGAGCAGTTCTTC.

The chain uses TRBV20-1 and TRBJ2-1; no firm D call. The CDR3 runs to 10 residues. V was shortened by 3 bases and J by 10 bases, with 7 bases between the two germline ends. Germline V gene lookup returns CDR1 DFQATT and CDR2 SNEGSKA (reference sequence). The CDR3 sequence is CSASGSEQFF. The CDR3 nucleotides are TGCAGTGCTAGTGGCTCAGAGCAGTTCTTC.

The CDR3 reads CASSAMSSYEQYF. The CDR3 DNA is TGTGCCAGCAGTGCCATGAGCTCCTACGAGCAGTACTTC. The V call is TRBV6-5, the J call TRBJ2-7, with unresolved D. This CDR3 region has 13 residues. Trimming pared 5 bases from V and 0 bases from J, leaving 8 bases between. The germline V gene encodes CDR1 MNHEY and CDR2 SVGAGI.

The rearrangement uses TRBV4-3 and TRBJ2-1, with a possible D match to TRBD2 (5 bases). Trimming pared 0 bases from V and 2 bases from J, leaving 8 bases between. The germline gives CDR1 LGHNA, CDR2 YSLEER. This CDR3 has 15 amino acids. The CDR3: CASSQEAETYNEQFF. The CDR3 nucleotides read TGCGCCAGCAGCCAAGAAGCGGAGACCTACAATGAGCAGTTCTTC.

The chain employs TRBV29-1 and TRBJ1-4; D not resolved. Trimming shortened V by 7 bases and J by 2 bases, and 8 bases separated the two germline ends. The CDR3 runs to 12 residues. Germline CDR1 is SQVTM and CDR2 is ANQGSEA. In nucleotides, the CDR3 is TGCAGCGCCCGGGTTACTAATGAAAAACTGTTTTTT. This translates into CSARVTNEKLFF.

This chain joins TRBV10-1 and TRBJ2-1, with TRBD2 matching over 13 bases. Losses at the gene ends were 7 bases for V and 10 bases for J; bases not matched to a gene: 10. CDR1 WNHNN and CDR2 SYGVQD come from the germline V gene (reference sequence). The CDR3 sequence is 15 residues long. In DNA form, the CDR3 reads TGCGCCAGCACTGCCGGGACTAGCGGGACCTTGGAGCAGTTCTTC. Amino acid sequence: CASTAGTSGTLEQFF.

The chain joins TRBV11-2 to TRBJ2-7; 9 bases align to TRBD1. Germline V gene sequence: CDR1 SGHAT, CDR2 FQNNGV. The CDR3 spans 15 residues. V dropped 5 bases and J dropped 0; count of bases not matched to a gene: 5. The CDR3 is CASSPGQGISYEQYF. CDR3 DNA: TGTGCCAGCAGCCCGGGACAGGGCATCTCCTACGAGCAGTACTTC. Full variable domain (missing parts from reference TRBV11-2 and TRBJ2-7): EAGVAQSPRYKIIEKRQSVAFWCNPISGHATLYWYQQILGQGPKLLIQFQNNGVVDDSQLPKDRFSAERLKGVDSTLKIQPAKLEDSAVYLCASSPGQGISYEQYFGPGTRLTVT.

The genes are TRBV4-1 and TRBJ2-7, with a tentative D call TRBD2 (5 bases). Germline CDR1 and CDR2: MGHRA and YSYEKL. Trimming stripped 1 base from V and 1 base from J, with 5 bases between. The CDR3 length is 13 residues. The CDR3 nucleotides read TGCGCCAGCAGCCAAGGGACTTCCTACGAGCAGTACTTC. It encodes CASSQGTSYEQYF.

The chain carries TRBV7-9 and TRBJ1-2, with 8 bases matching TRBD1. CDR3 length equals 12 residues. Germline-derived CDR1 and CDR2 are SEHNR and FQNEAQ (reference sequence). The ends lost 5 bases at V and 6 bases at J; junction bases unmatched: 2. The CDR3 is CASSTGGHGYTF. For the CDR3, the DNA is TGTGCCAGCAGCACAGGGGGACATGGCTACACCTTC.

The rearrangement joins TRBV7-7 to TRBJ2-1; 8 bases are a match to TRBD1. The CDR3 runs to 15 residues. The germline CDR1 and CDR2 sequences are SSHAT and FNYEAQ (reference sequence). The J segment lost 12 bases and the V segment lost 5 bases, leaving 15 bases of the junction unmatched. CDR3: CASSPGQGGVYRQFF. CDR3 nucleotide sequence: TGTGCCAGCAGCCCAGGACAGGGTGGAGTGTATCGGCAGTTCTTC.

The chain recombines TRBV10-2 with TRBJ2-7, with 8 bases identical to TRBD2. Germline V lookup: CDR1 WSHSY, CDR2 SAAADI. The V segment lost 8 bases and the J segment 4 bases; nucleotides outside the gene matches: 7. The CDR3 is 13 amino acids. The CDR3: CASGATSAYEQYF. CDR3 sequence (DNA): TGCGCCAGCGGGGCGACTAGCGCGTACGAGCAGTACTTC.

This rearrangement joins TRBV28 to TRBJ2-3, with a possible D match to TRBD1 (5 bases). Per germline, CDR1 MDHEN and CDR2 SYDVKM. The CDR3 extends over 12 amino acids. Trimming took 6 bases from V and 14 from J, leaving 18 bases between them. The CDR3: CASSPPGNSRYF. In DNA form, the CDR3 reads TGTGCCAGCAGCCCCCCAGGGAATAGTCGGTATTTT.

The V gene is TRBV27, the J gene TRBJ2-7, with TRBD2 matching over 12 bases. The CDR3 contains 15 residues. Germline assignment: CDR1 MNHEY and CDR2 SMNVEV (reference sequence). J gave up 3 bases and V 5 bases, and 5 bases lay outside the gene matches. CDR3 sequence reads: CASSVTSGRLYEQYF. The CDR3 nucleotides read TGTGCCAGCAGTGTGACTAGCGGGAGACTCTACGAGCAGTACTTC.

The chain has TRBV15 and TRBJ1-4, with D maybe TRBD1 (6 bases). The CDR3 has 15 residues. V was pared by 0 bases and J by 1 base, with 6 bases between. Per the germline V gene, CDR1 is LNHNV and CDR2 is YYDKDF (reference sequence). The CDR3 protein is CATSRDRGTNEKLFF. CDR3 DNA sequence: TGTGCCACCAGCAGAGACAGGGGAACTAATGAAAAACTGTTTTTT. The variable domain in full, completed from reference TRBV15 and TRBJ1-4, reads DAMVIQNPRYQVTQFGKPVTLSCSQTLNHNVMYWYQQKSSQAPKLLFHYYDKDFNNEADTPDNFQSRRPNTSFCFLDIRSPGLGDTAMYLCATSRDRGTNEKLFFGSGTQLSVL.

The CDR3 DNA is TGTGCCAGCTCCACCGGACAGATTTCGGCCGGGGCCAACGTCCTGACTTTC. Its protein product is CASSTGQISAGANVLTF. The chain employs TRBV18 and TRBJ2-6; D is perhaps TRBD1 (6 bases). This CDR3 has 17 residues. Between the trimmed V and J ends, which lost 6 bases and 4 bases, there was a span of 19 bases. Germline CDR1 KGHSH, CDR2 LQKENI.

The J gene is TRBJ1-5, the V gene TRBV6-5, with 7 nucleotides matching TRBD1. The CDR3 loop spans 14 amino acids. Germline lookup yields CDR1 MNHEY and CDR2 SVGAGI. The J segment lost 7 bases and the V segment lost 2 bases, leaving 5 bases of the junction unmatched. The CDR3 nucleotides are TGTGCCAGCAGTTACCGACAGGGCGCCCAGCCCCAGCATTTT. Amino acid sequence: CASSYRQGAQPQHF.

The V call is TRBV14, the J call TRBJ1-2, with D hard to call. The CDR3 is 12 residues long. From germline, CDR1 is SGHDN and CDR2 FVKESK. V lost 5 bases to trimming and J lost 8 bases, with 12 bases between them. The CDR3 is CASSYSPGGYTF. The CDR3, as DNA: TGTGCCAGCAGCTACAGCCCGGGGGGCTACACCTTC. Full variable domain (outside the CDR3, taken from reference TRBV14 and TRBJ1-2): EAGVTQFPSHSVIEKGQTVTLRCDPISGHDNLYWYRRVMGKEIKFLLHFVKESKQDESGMPNNRFLAERTGGTYSTLKVQPAELEDSGVYFCASSYSPGGYTFGSGTRLTVV.

This sequence joins TRBV28 and TRBJ2-5; 10 bases line up with TRBD1. This CDR3 is 14 amino acids long. Germline V gene data show CDR1 as MDHEN and CDR2 as SYDVKM. Trimming took 10 bases from V and 5 from J; bases not matched to a gene: 10. The CDR3 spells CATTTGGDAETQYF. The CDR3 nucleotides read TGTGCCACTACGACAGGGGGCGACGCTGAGACCCAGTACTTC. Variable domain in full (rest from reference TRBV28 and TRBJ2-5): DVKVTQSSRYLVKRTGEKVFLECVQDMDHENMFWYRQDPGLGLRLIYFSYDVKMKEKGDIPEGYSVSREKKERFSLILESASTNQTSMYLCATTTGGDAETQYFGPGTRLLVL.

Concerning this clone itself: Other DNA variants within this sample encode the same CDR3. The genes are TRBV5-1 and TRBJ2-6; D unresolved. Between the trimmed V and J ends, which lost 0 bases and 0 bases, there was a span of 4 bases. Germline V gene lookup returns CDR1 SGHRS and CDR2 YFSETQ. This CDR3 has 15 amino acids. This CDR3 is CASSLVSSGANVLTF. The CDR3 DNA reads as TGCGCCAGCAGCTTGGTTAGCTCTGGGGCCAACGTCCTGACTTTC.

The chain uses TRBV5-1 and TRBJ1-4, with 7 bases aligning to TRBD1. This CDR3 contains 16 residues. Per germline, CDR1 SGHRS and CDR2 YFSETQ. With V trimmed by 3 bases and J by 0 bases, 5 bases remained unmatched. CDR3 residues: CASSSRGRATNEKLFF. The CDR3, as DNA: TGCGCCAGCAGCTCTAGGGGGCGTGCAACTAATGAAAAACTGTTTTTT. Filled out from reference TRBV5-1 and TRBJ1-4, the complete variable domain reads KAGVTQTPRYLIKTRGQQVTLSCSPISGHRSVSWYQQTPGQGLQFLFEYFSETQRNKGNFPGRFSGRQFSNSRSEMNVSTLELGDSALYLCASSSRGRATNEKLFFGSGTQLSVL.

The CDR3 DNA follows: TGTGCCAGCATTATGACTAGCGGCCCGAACACCGGGGAGCTGTTTTTT. Translating gives CASIMTSGPNTGELFF. The chain couples TRBV2 to TRBJ2-2; 9 bases are shared with TRBD2. V shed 7 bases and J 0 bases; nucleotides not matched to a gene: 6. This CDR3 has 16 amino acids. Germline values: CDR1 SNHLY, CDR2 FYNNEI.

The chain employs TRBV19 and TRBJ2-7; TRBD2 agrees at 13 bases. This CDR3 contains 15 residues. Germline V gene lookup returns CDR1 LNHDA and CDR2 SQIVND (reference sequence). Germline trimming cut 9 bases from V and 4 bases from J; bases unmatched to any gene: 9. The CDR3 DNA sequence: TGTGCCAGCAGCCCTTGGACTAGCGGGGGTTACGAGCAGTACTTC. Protein product: CASSPWTSGGYEQYF.